Listed below are T cell receptor beta chains from one sample, sequenced in a study of shared clonotypes between healthy human individuals. Assay used: immunoSEQ multiplex PCR; TCRdb lists only in-frame clones, some missing. Of over a million clones listed, around 75% were seen once; the top ten hold approximately 1.5%. The material sequenced was memory CD4+ T cells sorted from blood. These receptors came from a man between 18 and 35 years old in good health. The conserved cysteine and the conserved F or W are not part of the CDR3 here.

v_call,cdr3_aa
TRBV7-2,ASSLTDYEQY
TRBV7-2,ASARDHYEQY
TRBV19,ASSSSDRKGFRPQH
TRBV11-2,ASSVRALYGYT
TRBV4-3,ASSQVAQGESYEQY
TRBV19,ASSKGLHTGELF
TRBV6-4,ASSQEANQPQH
TRBV6-5,ASSPSGTYYGYT
TRBV4-3,ASSRGRGPGANVLT
TRBV7-9,ASSLSGGTYEQY
TRBV25-1,ASSPGTSGGETQY
TRBV6-1,ASETAGNYGYT
TRBV28,ASRSARTGGQAYNQPQH
TRBV7-2,ASSLLADTQY
TRBV7-2,ASSYAGETNYGYT
TRBV6-1,ASSTGRTEAF
TRBV18,ASSLPLRRTGMIGYT
TRBV18,ASSSDRADNSPLH